One and the same sample provided the 23 T cell receptor beta chains below, sequenced in a study of blood T cell repertoires in COVID-19. Measured with immunoSEQ multiplex PCR; TCRdb has only the in-frame clones, and not every one. Of approximately 200,000 clones listed, approximately 85% are singletons. The source material was peripheral blood. Source of these receptors: a human donor with active or convalescent COVID-19. The donor label of this sample is uncertain.

CDR3 in DNA: TGTGCCTGGAATCCGGGACTAGCGGGCCGGAAGACCCAGTACTTC. Its translation: CAWNPGLAGRKTQYF. V gene TRBV30 combines with J gene TRBJ2-5; 12 bases map to TRBD2. The germline gives CDR1 GTSNPN, CDR2 SVGIG (reference sequence). The CDR3 is made up of 15 amino acids. V shed 4 bases and J 6 bases; nucleotides not matched to a gene: 9.

This chain links TRBV5-5 with TRBJ2-5; 11 bases are shared with TRBD1. From germline, CDR1 is SGHKS and CDR2 YYEKEE (reference sequence). This CDR3 is 14 amino acids long. V dropped 3 bases and J dropped 5; count of bases not matched to a gene: 3. The CDR3 DNA sequence: TGTGCCAGCAGCTGGGGACAGGGGGAGGAGACCCAGTACTTC. Translation gives CASSWGQGEETQYF.

The chain uses TRBV7-3 and TRBJ2-1; 11 bases fit TRBD2. Per germline, CDR1 SGHTA and CDR2 FQGTGA. The ends lost 5 bases at V and 5 bases at J; junction bases unmatched: 14. This CDR3 has 18 residues. The CDR3 DNA follows: TGTGCCAGCAGCCTGCGGACAGGGAGGGGACTAGCGGACAATGAGCAGTTCTTC. Translation gives CASSLRTGRGLADNEQFF.

This clone came up once. This chain links TRBV7-2 with TRBJ2-3; TRBD1 is a possible D gene (5 bases). V lost 5 bases, J lost 12 bases, and 15 bases lay in between. This CDR3 has 12 amino acids. Germline V CDR1 and CDR2: SGHTA, FQGNSA. CDR3 sequence: CASSHADTIQYF. The DNA of the CDR3 is TGTGCCAGCAGCCATGCGGACACCATTCAGTATTTT.

The chain joins TRBV28 to TRBJ2-7; D may be TRBD1 (6 bases). Germline V gene lookup returns CDR1 MDHEN and CDR2 SYDVKM. V lost 3 bases and J 2 bases, leaving 14 bases between the germline ends. The CDR3 has 15 residues. CDR3 protein: CASSFLNRVPYEQYF. In DNA, the CDR3 is TGTGCCAGCAGTTTCCTCAACAGGGTGCCCTACGAGCAGTACTTC.

V and J are TRBV5-1 and TRBJ2-7; tentative D call: TRBD1 (10 bases). This CDR3 comprises 14 residues. The V end was cut by 9 bases, the J end by 6 bases, with 22 bases between. Germline CDR1 is SGHRS and CDR2 is YFSETQ. The CDR3 DNA sequence: TGCGCCACCTCGGTAGCGGGGGACAGGGGCGAGCAGTACTTC. It encodes CATSVAGDRGEQYF.

The rearrangement uses TRBV11-2 and TRBJ2-2; D is unresolved. Germline loops: CDR1 SGHAT, CDR2 FQNNGV. V dropped 3 bases and J dropped 7 bases, with 6 bases sitting between them. This CDR3 has 12 amino acids. The CDR3 nucleotides are TGTGCCAGCAGCTTCCAGTACGGGGAGCTGTTTTTT. Protein sequence: CASSFQYGELFF.

This chain connects TRBV28 to TRBJ2-5; D not certain. The CDR3 loop spans 15 amino acids. Trimming cost V 6 bases and J 1 base, with 15 bases left between them. The germline gives CDR1 MDHEN, CDR2 SYDVKM. As DNA, the CDR3 is TGTGCCAGCAGCCCTCCCCTGGGCAGCCAAGAGACCCAGTACTTC. It encodes CASSPPLGSQETQYF.

This clone was observed at least ten times. The J gene is TRBJ1-5, the V gene TRBV30; a weak D match, TRBD1 (5 bases). V lost 3 bases, J lost 2 bases, and 8 bases lay in between. This CDR3 has 13 residues. Germline V gene data show CDR1 as GTSNPN and CDR2 as SVGIG (reference sequence). The DNA for the CDR3 is TGTGCCTGGAGCTTCAGGGGCAATCAGCCCCAGCATTTT. It yields the protein CAWSFRGNQPQHF.

The chain has TRBV5-4 and TRBJ2-3; TRBD2 agrees at 10 bases. The CDR3 spans 16 residues. CDR1 and CDR2 from the germline V gene are SGHNT and YYREEE (reference sequence). The V segment lost 0 bases and the J segment 3 bases; nucleotides outside the gene matches: 4. CDR3 DNA sequence: TGTGCCAGCAGCTTGGGGCCTAGCGGGAGTACAGATACGCAGTATTTT. The encoded protein is CASSLGPSGSTDTQYF.

The chain uses TRBV14 and TRBJ2-5; a possible D gene is TRBD2 (5 bases). The CDR3 loop spans 17 amino acids. V gave up 11 bases and J gave up 2 bases, with 27 bases separating them. Germline V gene lookup returns CDR1 SGHDN and CDR2 FVKESK. CDR3 nucleotides: TGTGCCGAGCCCCCGGAGGTTTGGAGCGGAGTGCAAGAGACCCAGTACTTC. Protein product: CAEPPEVWSGVQETQYF.

V and J are TRBV11-2 and TRBJ2-3, with 8 bases lining up with TRBD2. This CDR3 comprises 13 residues. The trim removed 5 bases at V and 8 bases at J, leaving 6 bases unmatched. Germline V lookup: CDR1 SGHAT, CDR2 FQNNGV. For the CDR3, the DNA is TGTGCCAGCAGCCCGAGCGGGAGCGGTACGCAGTATTTT. Translating gives CASSPSGSGTQYF.

Only one count was recorded for this clone. The chain links TRBV5-4 to TRBJ1-6; TRBD1 matches 8 bases. Unmatched junction bases numbered 9, after V lost 4 bases and J lost 0 bases. Germline loops: CDR1 SGHNT, CDR2 YYREEE (reference sequence). The CDR3 spans 18 residues. The CDR3 region has the DNA TGTGCCAGCAGCAAACTAGGACAGGGTAGCTCCTATAATTCACCCCTCCACTTT. Residues: CASSKLGQGSSYNSPLHF.

The gene calls are TRBV5-6 and TRBJ2-4, with D perhaps matching TRBD1 (6 bases). The CDR3 is 14 residues long. V was cut by 6 bases and J by 0 bases, with 10 bases left in between. CDR1 is SGHDT and CDR2 is YYEEEE in the germline V gene. The CDR3 protein is CASTRTEAKNIQYF. In nucleotides, the CDR3 is TGTGCCAGCACCCGGACAGAAGCCAAAAACATTCAGTACTTC. The variable domain in full, with the rest retrieved from reference TRBV5-6 and TRBJ2-4, is DAGVTQSPTHLIKTRGQQVTLRCSPKSGHDTVSWYQQALGQGPQFIFQYYEEEERQRGNFPDRFSGHQFPNYSSELNVNALLLGDSALYLCASTRTEAKNIQYFGAGTRLSVL.

V is TRBV6-5 and J is TRBJ1-2; D might be TRBD1 (5 bases). Trimming removed 0 bases from V and 0 bases from J, with 11 bases in between. The germline gives CDR1 MNHEY, CDR2 SVGAGI. This CDR3 spans 16 amino acids. CDR3 nucleotide sequence: TGTGCCAGCAGTTACTCGGGGACTGGATCTAACTATGGCTACACCTTC. It translates to CASSYSGTGSNYGYTF.

Concerning this clone itself: Other nucleotide sequences in the sample specify the same CDR3. The chain combines TRBV3-1 (or the pseudogene TRBV3-2) with TRBJ2-7; unclear D gene. Germline V gene sequence: CDR1 LGHDT, CDR2 YNNKEL (reference sequence). The CDR3 consists of 11 residues. V gave up 4 bases and J gave up 4 bases, with 5 bases separating them. CDR3: CASSPGYEQYF. As DNA, the CDR3 is TGTGCCAGCAGCCCGGGTTACGAGCAGTACTTC.

The chain combines TRBV27 with TRBJ2-4; possible D gene TRBD1, 6 bases. V was clipped by 7 bases and J by 8 bases, with 15 bases between them. The CDR3 is made up of 13 amino acids. Per the germline V gene, CDR1 is MNHEY and CDR2 is SMNVEV (reference sequence). The CDR3 is CASTGLGQDIQYF. The CDR3 nucleotides are TGTGCCAGCACGGGTCTGGGACAAGACATTCAGTACTTC.

The CDR3 loop is CATSDTTGTGFYEQYF. The CDR3 coding sequence is TGTGCCACCAGTGATACGACCGGGACAGGATTCTACGAGCAGTACTTC. The chain couples TRBV24-1 to TRBJ2-7; 8 nucleotides align to TRBD1. This CDR3 has 16 residues. With 3 bases clipped from V and 3 bases from J, the junction kept 9 bases outside the gene matches. From germline, CDR1 is KGHDR and CDR2 SFDVKD.

The chain uses TRBV19 and TRBJ1-2; D ambiguous. CDR3 length: 11 residues. Trimming took off 5 bases at V and 5 bases at J, with 6 bases between the two ends. Germline lookup yields CDR1 LNHDA and CDR2 SQIVND (reference sequence). CDR3 bases: TGTGCCAGTAGTGACACATATGGCTACACCTTC. Translating it yields CASSDTYGYTF.

The chain employs TRBV3-1 (or the pseudogene TRBV3-2) and TRBJ1-4; D remains unclear. The length of the CDR3 is 13 residues. The V gene lost 1 base and the J gene lost 13 bases, with 13 bases spanning the gap. Germline CDR1 and CDR2: LGHDT and YNNKEL (reference sequence). The CDR3, as DNA: TGTGCCAGCAGCCAAGCCGATGGGGAGACACTGTTTTTT. Translating gives CASSQADGETLFF.

V usage is TRBV30 and J usage is TRBJ2-3, with D unresolved. Germline-derived CDR1 and CDR2 are GTSNPN and SVGIG (reference sequence). The germline V and J ends were trimmed by 0 bases and 5 bases, with 15 bases remaining between them. The CDR3 has 15 amino acids. This CDR3 is CAWSVGRSLKDTQYF. CDR3 DNA: TGTGCCTGGAGTGTGGGCAGGTCTTTGAAAGATACGCAGTATTTT.

The gene calls are TRBV9 and TRBJ2-5; D might be TRBD2 (6 bases). V dropped 4 bases and J dropped 5 bases, with 15 bases sitting between them. This CDR3 has 14 residues. Per germline, CDR1 SGDLS and CDR2 YYNGEE. The CDR3, as DNA: TGTGCCAGCAGCTACCAAGGAGGGGTCGAGACCCAGTACTTC. Encoded protein: CASSYQGGVETQYF. The entire variable domain, with the rest obtained from reference TRBV9 and TRBJ2-5, is as follows: DSGVTQTPKHLITATGQRVTLRCSPRSGDLSVYWYQQSLDQGLQFLIQYYNGEERAKGNILERFSAQQFPDLHSELNLSSLELGDSALYFCASSYQGGVETQYFGPGTRLLVL.

This clone was observed a handful of times. The rearrangement uses TRBV18 and TRBJ1-5; 7 bases align to TRBD1. CDR1 and CDR2 from the germline V gene are KGHSH and LQKENI. The CDR3 runs 15 residues. Losses at the gene ends were 1 base for V and 1 base for J; bases not matched to a gene: 1. The CDR3 sequence is CASSPQGASNQPQHF. DNA of the CDR3: TGTGCCAGCTCACCACAGGGGGCGAGCAATCAGCCCCAGCATTTT.